The entry below gives a single T cell receptor beta chain sequence along with its context. V was trimmed by 0 bases and J by 0 bases, leaving 10 bases between them. CDR1 and CDR2 from the germline V gene are MRHNA and SNTAGT. This CDR3 has 16 amino acids. TCRdb keeps only in-frame clones here, not all; method: immunoSEQ multiplex PCR. There are 100,000 or so clones in the sample; around 87% occur only once, and roughly 1.2% lies in the top ten. These data come from a study of control samples from healthy donors and cancer patients. V and J are TRBV6-4 and TRBJ2-3; no clear D. Sample: blood. The TCR comes from a woman between 45 and 65 years old in good health. CDR3 nucleotide sequence: TGTGCCAGCAGTGACTCGGCGAGTCTCAGCACAGATACGCAGTATTTT. Its protein is CASSDSASLSTDTQYF.